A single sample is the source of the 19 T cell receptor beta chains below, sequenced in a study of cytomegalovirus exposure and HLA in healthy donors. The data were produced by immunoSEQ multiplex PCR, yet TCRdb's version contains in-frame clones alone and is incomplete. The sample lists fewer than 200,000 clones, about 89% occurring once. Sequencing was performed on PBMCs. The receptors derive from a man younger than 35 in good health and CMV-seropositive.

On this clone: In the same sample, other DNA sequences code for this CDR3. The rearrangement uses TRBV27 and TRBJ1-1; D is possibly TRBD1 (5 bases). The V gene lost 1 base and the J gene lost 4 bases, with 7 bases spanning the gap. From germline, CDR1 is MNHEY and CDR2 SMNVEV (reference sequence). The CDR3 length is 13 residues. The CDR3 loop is CASSLLGGTEAFF. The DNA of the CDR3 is TGTGCCAGCAGTTTATTGGGGGGCACTGAAGCTTTCTTT.

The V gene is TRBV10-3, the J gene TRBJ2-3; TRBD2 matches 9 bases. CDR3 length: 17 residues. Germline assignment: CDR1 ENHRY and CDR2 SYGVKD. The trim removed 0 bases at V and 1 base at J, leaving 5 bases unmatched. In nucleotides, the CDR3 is TGTGCCATCAGTGAGTCTGATAGCGGGGGAGGCACAGATACGCAGTATTTT. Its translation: CAISESDSGGGTDTQYF.

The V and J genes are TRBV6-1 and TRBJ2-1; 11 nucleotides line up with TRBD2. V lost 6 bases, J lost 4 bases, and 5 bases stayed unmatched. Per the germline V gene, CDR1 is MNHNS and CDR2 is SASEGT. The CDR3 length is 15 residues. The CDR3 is CASSRLAGLYNEQFF. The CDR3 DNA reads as TGTGCCAGCAGCCGACTAGCGGGATTATACAATGAGCAGTTCTTC.

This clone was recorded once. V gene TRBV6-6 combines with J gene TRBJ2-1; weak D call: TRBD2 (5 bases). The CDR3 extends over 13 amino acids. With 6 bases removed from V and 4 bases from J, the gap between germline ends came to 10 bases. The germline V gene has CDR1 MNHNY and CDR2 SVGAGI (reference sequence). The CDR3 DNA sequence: TGTGCCAGCAGGGGTAGCGATTACAATGAGCAGTTCTTC. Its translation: CASRGSDYNEQFF.

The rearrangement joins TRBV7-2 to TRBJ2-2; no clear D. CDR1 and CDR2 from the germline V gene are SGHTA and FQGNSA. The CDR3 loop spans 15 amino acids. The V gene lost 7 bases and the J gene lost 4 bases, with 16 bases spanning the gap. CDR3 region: CASTLENSFTGELFF. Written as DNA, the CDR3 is TGTGCCAGCACCTTGGAGAATTCATTCACCGGGGAGCTGTTTTTT.

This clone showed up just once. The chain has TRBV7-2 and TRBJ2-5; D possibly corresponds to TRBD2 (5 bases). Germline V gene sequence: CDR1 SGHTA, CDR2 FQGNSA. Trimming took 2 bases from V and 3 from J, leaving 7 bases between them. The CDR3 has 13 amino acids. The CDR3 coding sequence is TGTGCCAGCAGCTTATCGAGGGAAGAGACCCAGTACTTC. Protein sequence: CASSLSREETQYF.

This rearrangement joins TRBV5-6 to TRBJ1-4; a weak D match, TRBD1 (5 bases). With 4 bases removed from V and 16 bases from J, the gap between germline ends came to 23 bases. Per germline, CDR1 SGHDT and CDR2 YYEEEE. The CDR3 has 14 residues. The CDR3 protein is CASSQDTERGSQFF. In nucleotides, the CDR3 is TGTGCCAGCAGCCAGGACACGGAGAGAGGATCGCAGTTTTTT.

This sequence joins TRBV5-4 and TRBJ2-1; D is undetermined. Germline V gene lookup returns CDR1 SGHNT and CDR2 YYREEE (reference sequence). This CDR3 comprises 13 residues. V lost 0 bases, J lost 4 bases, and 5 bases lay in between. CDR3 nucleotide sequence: TGTGCCAGCAGCTTGGATGAGTACAATGAGCAGTTCTTC. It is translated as CASSLDEYNEQFF.

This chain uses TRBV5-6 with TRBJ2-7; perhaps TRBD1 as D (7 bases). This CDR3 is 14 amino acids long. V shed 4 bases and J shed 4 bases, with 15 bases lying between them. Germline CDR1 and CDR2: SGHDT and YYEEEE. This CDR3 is CASSPGGGIYEQYF. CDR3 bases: TGTGCCAGCAGCCCAGGAGGGGGCATATACGAGCAGTACTTC. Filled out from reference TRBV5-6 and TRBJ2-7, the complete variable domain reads DAGVTQSPTHLIKTRGQQVTLRCSPKSGHDTVSWYQQALGQGPQFIFQYYEEEERQRGNFPDRFSGHQFPNYSSELNVNALLLGDSALYLCASSPGGGIYEQYFGPGTRLTVT.

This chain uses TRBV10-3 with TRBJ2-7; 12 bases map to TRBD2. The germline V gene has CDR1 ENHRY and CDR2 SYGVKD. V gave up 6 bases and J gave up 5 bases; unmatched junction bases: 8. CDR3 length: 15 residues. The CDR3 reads CAIRTSGSPRDEQYF. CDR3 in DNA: TGTGCCATCAGGACTAGCGGGAGTCCCCGGGACGAGCAGTACTTC.

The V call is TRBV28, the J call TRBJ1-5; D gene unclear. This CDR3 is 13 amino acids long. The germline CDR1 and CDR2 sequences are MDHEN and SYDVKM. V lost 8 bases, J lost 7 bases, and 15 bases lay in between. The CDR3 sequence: CASGPWTGQPQHF. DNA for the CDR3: TGTGCCAGCGGGCCTTGGACGGGGCAGCCCCAGCATTTT.

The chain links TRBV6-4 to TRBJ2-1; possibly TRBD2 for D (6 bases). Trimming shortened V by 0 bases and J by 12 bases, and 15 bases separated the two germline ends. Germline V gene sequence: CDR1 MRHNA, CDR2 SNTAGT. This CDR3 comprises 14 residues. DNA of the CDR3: TGTGCCAGCAGTGACTCCCTAGCGACACGGGGGCAGTTCTTC. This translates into CASSDSLATRGQFF.

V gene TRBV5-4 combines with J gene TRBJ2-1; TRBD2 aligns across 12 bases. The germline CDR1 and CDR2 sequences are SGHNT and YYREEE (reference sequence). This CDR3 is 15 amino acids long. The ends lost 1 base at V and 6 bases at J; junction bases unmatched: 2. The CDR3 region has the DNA TGTGCCAGCAGCTTGAAACTAGCGGGAGGCAATGAGCAGTTCTTC. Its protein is CASSLKLAGGNEQFF.

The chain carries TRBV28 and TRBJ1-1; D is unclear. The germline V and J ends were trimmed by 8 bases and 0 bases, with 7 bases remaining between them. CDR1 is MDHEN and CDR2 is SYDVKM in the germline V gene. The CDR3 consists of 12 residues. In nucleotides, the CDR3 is TGTGCCAGCGGAGGGCTGAACACTGAAGCTTTCTTT. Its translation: CASGGLNTEAFF.

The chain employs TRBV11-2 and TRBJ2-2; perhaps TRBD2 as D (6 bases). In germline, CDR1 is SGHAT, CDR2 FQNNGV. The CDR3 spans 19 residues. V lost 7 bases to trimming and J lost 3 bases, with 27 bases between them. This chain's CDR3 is CASTYEIRRGGFDTGELFF. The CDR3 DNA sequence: TGTGCCAGCACCTATGAGATTCGGAGGGGTGGATTTGACACCGGGGAGCTGTTTTTT.

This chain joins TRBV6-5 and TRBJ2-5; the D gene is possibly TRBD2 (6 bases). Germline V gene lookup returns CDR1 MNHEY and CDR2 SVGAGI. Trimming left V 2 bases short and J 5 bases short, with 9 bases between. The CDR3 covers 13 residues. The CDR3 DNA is TGTGCCAGCAGTTACGCGGGATGGGAGACCCAGTACTTC. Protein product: CASSYAGWETQYF.

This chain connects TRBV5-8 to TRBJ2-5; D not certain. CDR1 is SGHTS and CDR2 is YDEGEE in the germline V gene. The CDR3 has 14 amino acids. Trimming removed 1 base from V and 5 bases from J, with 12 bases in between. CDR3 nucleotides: TGTGCCAGCAGCTTGAACAGCCCCGTTGAGACCCAGTACTTC. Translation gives CASSLNSPVETQYF.

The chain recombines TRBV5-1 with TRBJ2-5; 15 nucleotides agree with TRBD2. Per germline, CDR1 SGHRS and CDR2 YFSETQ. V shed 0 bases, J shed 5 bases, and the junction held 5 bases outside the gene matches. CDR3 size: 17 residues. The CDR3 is CASSLGTSGGARETQYF. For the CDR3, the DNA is TGCGCCAGCAGCTTGGGGACTAGCGGGGGGGCCCGGGAGACCCAGTACTTC. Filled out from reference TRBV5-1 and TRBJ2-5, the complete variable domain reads KAGVTQTPRYLIKTRGQQVTLSCSPISGHRSVSWYQQTPGQGLQFLFEYFSETQRNKGNFPGRFSGRQFSNSRSEMNVSTLELGDSALYLCASSLGTSGGARETQYFGPGTRLLVL.

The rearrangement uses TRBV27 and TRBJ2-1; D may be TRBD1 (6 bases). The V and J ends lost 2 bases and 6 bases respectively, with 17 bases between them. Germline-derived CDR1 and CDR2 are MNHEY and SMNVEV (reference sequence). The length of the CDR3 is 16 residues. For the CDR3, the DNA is TGTGCCAGCAGTTTACCCCCTACAGGGTTCGGCAATGAGCAGTTCTTC. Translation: CASSLPPTGFGNEQFF.